Below are 2 T cell receptor beta chains sequenced from a single sample in a study of T cells in Graves' hyperthyroidism and ophthalmopathy (dated by TCRdb to between 2018 and 2021). The library was generated by multiplex PCR. These reads were obtained on an Illumina HiSeq 2000. The TCR beta CDR3 regions were amplified from RNA transcripts. A first-round RT-PCR of the TCR CDR3 used the HTBI primer set with the Qiagen OneStep RT-PCR kit. TCRdb passed the public sequencing reads through fastp at Q25 and MiXCR, retaining productive beta sequences. Here each entry gathers all rows of one CDR3 protein and keeps the most common genes and DNA. This sample gives around 250,000 distinct CDR3 sequences in total; approximately 14% of them show up just once. The ten largest clones add up to 13% of the sample. Sequenced sample: blood. The receptor set was obtained from a woman aged 35 to 49 with Graves' hyperthyroidism that later progressed to Graves' ophthalmopathy.

At least ten counts were recorded for this clonotype. This chain connects TRBV11-2 to TRBJ2-2; no clear D. CDR1 is SGHAT and CDR2 is FQNNGV in the germline V gene. V was cut by 1 base and J by 4 bases, with 7 bases left in between. This CDR3 spans 14 amino acids. DNA of the CDR3: TGTGCCAGCAGCTTAGGGTTTGGCACCGGGGAGCTGTTTTTT. Its translation is CASSLGFGTGELFF.

The sample holds many counts of this clonotype. This chain's CDR3 is CSVDQGAETDEQYF. The CDR3 bases are TGCAGCGTTGATCAGGGGGCAGAAACGGACGAGCAGTACTTC. This chain links TRBV29-1 with TRBJ2-7; 8 nucleotides align to TRBD1. V shed 3 bases, J shed 5 bases, and the junction held 9 bases outside the gene matches. This CDR3 contains 14 residues. CDR1 and CDR2 from the germline V gene are SQVTM and ANQGSEA.